The next 9 T cell receptor beta chains were all read from a single sample in a study of T cell responses to AZD1222 COVID-19 vaccine. Libraries were prepared by immunoSEQ multiplex PCR; TCRdb keeps only in-frame clonotypes and omits some of them. The sample carries 150,000 to 180,000 clones, approximately 87% recorded once. This material consisted of peripheral blood, taken on day 0 of MenACWY control vaccination. The receptors were sampled from an adult in good health.

This clone was seen a single time. V is TRBV18 and J is TRBJ1-5; no firm D call. CDR3 length: 12 residues. Trimming shortened V by 0 bases and J by 7 bases, and 4 bases separated the two germline ends. In germline, CDR1 is KGHSH, CDR2 LQKENI. The CDR3 spells CASSPPGQPQHF. The DNA for the CDR3 is TGTGCCAGCTCACCACCGGGCCAGCCCCAGCATTTT.

This clone was seen a single time. The chain links TRBV19 to TRBJ2-6; D is perhaps TRBD1 or TRBD2 (5 bases each). V was cut by 5 bases and J by 2 bases, with 13 bases left in between. Per the germline V gene, CDR1 is LNHDA and CDR2 is SQIVND (reference sequence). The CDR3 totals 16 residues. The CDR3 protein is CASSPLGVTGANVLTF. The CDR3 DNA follows: TGTGCCAGTAGTCCACTGGGGGTTACTGGGGCCAACGTCCTGACTTTC.

The chain carries TRBV6-5 and TRBJ2-1; TRBD2 aligns across 13 bases. Trimming at V came to 0 bases and at J to 7 bases, leaving 3 bases not matched to a gene. Germline loops: CDR1 MNHEY, CDR2 SVGAGI. The CDR3 extends over 16 amino acids. For the CDR3, the DNA is TGTGCCAGCAGTTACTCGATGGGACTAGCGGGAAATGAGCAGTTCTTC. Its translation is CASSYSMGLAGNEQFF.

The chain couples TRBV6-2 or TRBV6-3 to TRBJ2-7; D possibly corresponds to TRBD2 (5 bases). V lost 2 bases to trimming and J lost 1 base, with 9 bases between them. From germline, CDR1 is MNHEY and CDR2 SVGEGT. This CDR3 has 14 amino acids. Here the CDR3 reads CASSYSGLSYEQYV. The CDR3 nucleotides read TGTGCCAGCAGTTACAGTGGACTTTCCTACGAGCAGTACGTC.

Note on this clone: Different DNA sequences within this sample yield the same CDR3. The chain couples TRBV5-1 to TRBJ1-1; D remains ambiguous. V dropped 0 bases and J dropped 0 bases, with 3 bases sitting between them. Germline V lookup: CDR1 SGHRS, CDR2 YFSETQ. This CDR3 has 13 residues. CDR3 region: CASSLAVNTEAFF. Here the CDR3 DNA reads TGCGCCAGCAGCTTGGCCGTGAACACTGAAGCTTTCTTT.

This chain links TRBV20-1 with TRBJ2-1, with D uncertain. The CDR3 runs 11 residues. Deletions cut 3 bases from V and 10 bases from J, with 10 bases between. Germline values: CDR1 DFQATT, CDR2 SNEGSKA (reference sequence). The CDR3 nucleotides read TGCAGTGCTAGTAAAGCGAACGAGCAGTTCTTC. Its protein product is CSASKANEQFF.

This clone was detected once. The rearrangement links TRBV5-8 to TRBJ2-6, with TRBD1 as a possible D gene (6 bases). The germline gives CDR1 SGHTS, CDR2 YDEGEE. V was shortened by 4 bases and J by 0 bases, with 14 bases between the two germline ends. CDR3 size: 17 residues. The CDR3 nucleotides are TGTGCCAGCAGCCCCGGGACAACCTTCTCTGGGGCCAACGTCCTGACTTTC. Amino acid sequence: CASSPGTTFSGANVLTF.

This clone was recorded once. The V and J genes are TRBV7-6 and TRBJ1-5; no reliable D call. The germline V gene has CDR1 SGHVS and CDR2 FNYEAQ. V was shortened by 1 base and J by 6 bases, with 10 bases between the two germline ends. This CDR3 is 14 amino acids long. CDR3 protein: CASSLGGRVQPQHF. DNA for the CDR3: TGTGCCAGCAGCTTAGGCGGGCGGGTTCAGCCCCAGCATTTT.

The chain links TRBV7-9 to TRBJ1-2, with 7 bases identical to TRBD1. V lost 2 bases, J lost 3 bases, and 6 bases stayed unmatched. This CDR3 has 15 residues. From germline, CDR1 is SEHNR and CDR2 FQNEAQ (reference sequence). The CDR3, as DNA: TGTGCCAGCAGCTTAATGGTAGGGACAGACTATGGCTACACCTTC. Protein product: CASSLMVGTDYGYTF.